This TCR beta chain was observed in a study of blood T cell repertoires in COVID-19. Study context: Donors in the United States, Italy and Spain gave samples during acute or convalescent COVID-19. T cells, B-cell-depleted T cells, or PBMCs provided the cDNA or gDNA that served as material.

The CDR3 is made up of 17 amino acids. V lost 8 bases and J 0 bases, leaving 17 bases between the germline ends. The V gene's germline CDR1 is WSHSY and CDR2 SAAADI. In the source study's methods: Estimation of nucleated cell counts was performed using reference gene primer amplification. The assay was immunoSEQ multiplex PCR, and TCRdb's table has in-frame clones only and misses some. V, J and clone size are those of that table, while D and trimming were read from the DNA. The sample records roughly 180,000 clones, more than 85% being singletons. The clonotype comes from a man between 65 and 79 years old with active or convalescent COVID-19. This chain uses TRBV10-2 with TRBJ2-6; D unclear. Sequenced input: peripheral blood. The CDR3 loop reads CASLGRQASSGANVLTF. Here the CDR3 DNA reads TGCGCCAGCTTAGGCCGGCAGGCGAGCTCTGGGGCCAACGTCCTGACTTTC.